Listed below are T cell receptor beta chains from one sample, sequenced in a study of cytomegalovirus exposure and HLA in healthy donors. Assay: immunoSEQ multiplex PCR; the TCRdb copy retains only in-frame clones and omits some. The sample includes approximately 76,000 clones, approximately 57% seen only once; the top ten take 5.7%. Sequenced input: PBMCs. Receptors were obtained from a man aged 25 to 45 in good health and CMV-seropositive. The CDR3 runs from the conserved cysteine through the conserved F or W. Each record gives: D gene, clone size, J gene, V gene, CDR3 protein, CDR3 DNA. The D gene is left open where the match is weak. Only part of the rows carry a size: once, few, many, or a class if the clone is expanded.

D gene: TRBD1; clone size: -; J gene: TRBJ1-2; V gene: TRBV12-5; CDR3 protein: CASALRVGTGNYGYTF; CDR3 DNA: TGTGCTAGTGCACTAAGAGTCGGGACAGGGAATTATGGCTACACCTTC
D gene: TRBD1; clone size: -; J gene: TRBJ2-7; V gene: TRBV5-1; CDR3 protein: CASSSGGQPYEQYF; CDR3 DNA: TGCGCCAGCAGCTCAGGGGGACAGCCCTACGAGCAGTACTTC
D gene: TRBD2; clone size: -; J gene: TRBJ2-5; V gene: TRBV4-2; CDR3 protein: CASSQEGTSGPQETQYF; CDR3 DNA: TGTGCCAGCAGCCAAGAGGGGACTAGCGGCCCCCAAGAGACCCAGTACTTC
D gene: TRBD1; clone size: -; J gene: TRBJ2-7; V gene: TRBV27; CDR3 protein: CASSFWTGGNDEQYF; CDR3 DNA: TGTGCCAGCAGTTTTTGGACAGGGGGCAACGACGAGCAGTACTTC
D gene: -; clone size: -; J gene: TRBJ2-3; V gene: TRBV11-2; CDR3 protein: CASSSGHGDTQYF; CDR3 DNA: TGTGCCAGCAGCTCAGGGCATGGAGATACGCAGTATTTT
D gene: -; clone size: few; J gene: TRBJ2-2; V gene: TRBV19; CDR3 protein: CASAQVGRPTGELFF; CDR3 DNA: TGTGCCAGTGCGCAGGTTGGGAGGCCAACCGGGGAGCTGTTTTTT
D gene: TRBD2; clone size: -; J gene: TRBJ2-3; V gene: TRBV5-4; CDR3 protein: CASSTTTGTSGVYTQYF; CDR3 DNA: TGTGCCAGCAGTACTACAACCGGGACTAGCGGGGTATATACGCAGTATTTT
D gene: -; clone size: -; J gene: TRBJ2-7; V gene: TRBV19; CDR3 protein: CASKASSSYEQYF; CDR3 DNA: TGTGCCAGTAAGGCTAGCTCTTCCTACGAGCAGTACTTC
D gene: -; clone size: -; J gene: TRBJ1-4; V gene: TRBV25-1; CDR3 protein: CASSGVSNEKLFF; CDR3 DNA: TGTGCCAGTTCGGGGGTCTCTAATGAAAAACTGTTTTTT
D gene: TRBD2; clone size: -; J gene: TRBJ2-7; V gene: TRBV5-1; CDR3 protein: CASKRAGVRDEQYF; CDR3 DNA: TGCGCCAGCAAGAGGGCGGGAGTCCGCGACGAGCAGTACTTC
D gene: -; clone size: -; J gene: TRBJ2-3; V gene: TRBV27; CDR3 protein: CASSKGAGVSTDTQYF; CDR3 DNA: TGTGCCAGCAGCAAAGGAGCAGGGGTGAGCACAGATACACAGTATTTT
D gene: -; clone size: -; J gene: TRBJ2-7; V gene: TRBV6-1; CDR3 protein: CASSEVQGYEQYF; CDR3 DNA: TGTGCCAGCAGTGAAGTGCAGGGGTACGAGCAGTACTTC
D gene: -; clone size: -; J gene: TRBJ2-7; V gene: TRBV2; CDR3 protein: CASSEGGLPYEQYF; CDR3 DNA: TGTGCCAGCAGTGAAGGAGGACTCCCCTACGAGCAGTACTTC
D gene: -; clone size: -; J gene: TRBJ2-5; V gene: TRBV10-3; CDR3 protein: CAISEPGTRETQYF; CDR3 DNA: TGTGCCATCAGTGAGCCCGGGACACGGGAGACCCAGTACTTC
D gene: TRBD2; clone size: -; J gene: TRBJ2-2; V gene: TRBV5-1; CDR3 protein: CASSLGLAGPTGELFF; CDR3 DNA: TGCGCCAGCAGCTTGGGACTAGCGGGTCCCACCGGGGAGCTGTTTTTT
D gene: -; clone size: -; J gene: TRBJ1-6; V gene: TRBV7-9; CDR3 protein: CASSLERGPGSPLHF; CDR3 DNA: TGTGCCAGCAGCTTAGAGCGGGGCCCAGGTTCACCCCTCCACTTT
D gene: -; clone size: -; J gene: TRBJ2-3; V gene: TRBV5-4; CDR3 protein: CASSLLAGIPFSTDTQYF; CDR3 DNA: TGTGCCAGCAGCTTGTTGGCGGGGATCCCTTTTAGCACAGATACGCAGTATTTT
D gene: -; clone size: few; J gene: TRBJ2-7; V gene: TRBV15; CDR3 protein: CATSSKLPTPPYEQYF; CDR3 DNA: TGTGCCACCAGCTCGAAATTGCCCACACCCCCCTACGAGCAGTACTTC
D gene: TRBD2; clone size: -; J gene: TRBJ2-2; V gene: TRBV11-3; CDR3 protein: CASSSDSGLMGTGELFF; CDR3 DNA: TGTGCCAGCAGCTCCGACTCGGGACTAATGGGCACCGGGGAGCTGTTTTTT
D gene: TRBD1; clone size: -; J gene: TRBJ1-1; V gene: TRBV14; CDR3 protein: CASGRQGYTEAFF; CDR3 DNA: TGTGCCAGCGGTAGACAGGGGTACACTGAAGCTTTCTTT
D gene: TRBD2; clone size: -; J gene: TRBJ2-7; V gene: TRBV10-2; CDR3 protein: CASSEWGGDDEQYF; CDR3 DNA: TGCGCCAGCAGTGAGTGGGGGGGAGACGACGAGCAGTACTTC
D gene: -; clone size: few; J gene: TRBJ2-3; V gene: TRBV9; CDR3 protein: CATNQGGGRGDTQYF; CDR3 DNA: TGTGCCACCAACCAGGGGGGCGGTCGAGGCGATACGCAGTATTTT
D gene: TRBD2; clone size: few; J gene: TRBJ2-7; V gene: TRBV28; CDR3 protein: CASAGTSGYEQYF; CDR3 DNA: TGTGCCAGCGCTGGTACTAGCGGCTACGAGCAGTACTTC
D gene: -; clone size: -; J gene: TRBJ1-4; V gene: TRBV7-9; CDR3 protein: CASSYGQFGEKLFF; CDR3 DNA: TGTGCCAGCAGCTATGGACAGTTTGGGGAAAAACTGTTTTTT
D gene: -; clone size: -; J gene: TRBJ1-4; V gene: TRBV28; CDR3 protein: CASSSSNSRWDEKLFF; CDR3 DNA: TGTGCCAGCAGTTCCTCAAACAGCCGGTGGGATGAAAAACTGTTTTTT
D gene: -; clone size: -; J gene: TRBJ2-7; V gene: TRBV5-1; CDR3 protein: CASSLPRGDEQYF; CDR3 DNA: TGCGCCAGCAGCTTACCCAGGGGAGACGAGCAGTACTTC